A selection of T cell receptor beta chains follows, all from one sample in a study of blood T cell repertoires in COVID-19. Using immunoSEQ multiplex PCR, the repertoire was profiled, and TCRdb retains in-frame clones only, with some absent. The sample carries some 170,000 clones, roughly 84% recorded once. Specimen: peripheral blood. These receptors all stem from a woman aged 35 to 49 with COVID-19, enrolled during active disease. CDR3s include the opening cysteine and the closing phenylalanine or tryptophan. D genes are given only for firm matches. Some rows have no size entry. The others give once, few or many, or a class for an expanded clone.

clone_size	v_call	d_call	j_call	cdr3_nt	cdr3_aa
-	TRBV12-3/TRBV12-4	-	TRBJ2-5	TGTGCCAGCAGCCCCCACGCGGAGACCCAGTACTTC	CASSPHAETQYF
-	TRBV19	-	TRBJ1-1	TGTGCCAGTATGGTCTTCAGGGAGGGAGGGACTGAAGCTTTCTTT	CASMVFREGGTEAFF
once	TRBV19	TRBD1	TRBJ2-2	TGTGCCAGTAGTTCACAGGGGGCTTGGGCCGGGGAGCTGTTTTTT	CASSSQGAWAGELFF
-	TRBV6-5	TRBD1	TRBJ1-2	TGTGCCAGCAGTAACAGGGGGAGGAACTATGGCTACACCTTC	CASSNRGRNYGYTF
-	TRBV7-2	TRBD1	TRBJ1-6	TGTGCCAGCAGCTCTGAAGGGACAGGACCCCTCCACTTT	CASSSEGTGPLHF
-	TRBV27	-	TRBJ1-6	TGTGCCAGCACCGGCGGGGGGGGATATAATTCACCCCTCCACTTT	CASTGGGGYNSPLHF
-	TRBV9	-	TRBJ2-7	TGTGCCAGCAGCGGGGAGGGGGGAGTAAAAAGGGACGAGCAGTACTTC	CASSGEGGVKRDEQYF
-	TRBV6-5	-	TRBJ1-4	TGTGCCAGCAGTTACCAGGGAAAACTGTTTTTT	CASSYQGKLFF
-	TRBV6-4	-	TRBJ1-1	TGTGCCAGCAGTGACTCTCCGAGGAATGAAGCTTTCTTT	CASSDSPRNEAFF
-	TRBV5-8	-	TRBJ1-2	TGTGCCAGCAGCTACAGGGTGGGCTACACCTTC	CASSYRVGYTF
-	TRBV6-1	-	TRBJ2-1	TGTGCCAGCAGTGAGAGATCCGGGACACTTCAAAGGGGGTTCTTC	CASSERSGTLQRGFF
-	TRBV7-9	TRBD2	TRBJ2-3	TGTGCCAGCAGCCCTCCGACTAGCGGGGGGGATGGCACAGATACGCAGTATTTT	CASSPPTSGGDGTDTQYF
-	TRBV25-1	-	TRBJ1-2	TGTGCCAGCAGTGAACCCCGCTGTGCAGGTAACTATGGCTACACCTTC	CASSEPRCAGNYGYTF
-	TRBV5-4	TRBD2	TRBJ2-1	TGTGCCAGCAGCGGGACCCGTGGCGGGGGAAACGGTGAGCAGTTCTTC	CASSGTRGGGNGEQFF
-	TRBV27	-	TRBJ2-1	TGTGCCTCGGGGCTAGCCAGGGGATACAATGAGCAGTTCTTC	CASGLARGYNEQFF
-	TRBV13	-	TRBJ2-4	TGTGCCAGCAGCTTGACGGGGGCCAAAAACATTCAGTACTTC	CASSLTGAKNIQYF
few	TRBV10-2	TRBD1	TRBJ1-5	TGCGCCAGCAGTGAGTCTGGACAGGGGGCTAATCAGCCCCAGCATTTT	CASSESGQGANQPQHF
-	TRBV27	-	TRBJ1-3	TGTGCCAGCAGCATGGCCGGGGGGTCTGGAAACACCATATATTTT	CASSMAGGSGNTIYF
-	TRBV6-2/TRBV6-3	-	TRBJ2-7	TGTGCCAGCAGTTACAACGGACTGACGGGCGAGCAGTACTTC	CASSYNGLTGEQYF
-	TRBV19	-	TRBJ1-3	TGTGCCAGTCCCGGCTCTGGAAACACCATATATTTT	CASPGSGNTIYF
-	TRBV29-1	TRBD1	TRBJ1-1	TGCAGCGCCTCCACAGGGGACCGAGGGGCTTTCTTT	CSASTGDRGAFF
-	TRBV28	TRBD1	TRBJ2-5	TGTGCCAGCAGCTCTGGGACAGACCAAAGAGAGACCCAGTACTTC	CASSSGTDQRETQYF
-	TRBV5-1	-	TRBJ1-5	TGCGCCAGCAGCCCGTATAGCAATCAGCCCCAGCATTTT	CASSPYSNQPQHF
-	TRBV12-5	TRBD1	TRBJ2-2	TGTGCTAGTGGCTCGGGACAGCAGAACACCGGGGAGCTGTTTTTT	CASGSGQQNTGELFF